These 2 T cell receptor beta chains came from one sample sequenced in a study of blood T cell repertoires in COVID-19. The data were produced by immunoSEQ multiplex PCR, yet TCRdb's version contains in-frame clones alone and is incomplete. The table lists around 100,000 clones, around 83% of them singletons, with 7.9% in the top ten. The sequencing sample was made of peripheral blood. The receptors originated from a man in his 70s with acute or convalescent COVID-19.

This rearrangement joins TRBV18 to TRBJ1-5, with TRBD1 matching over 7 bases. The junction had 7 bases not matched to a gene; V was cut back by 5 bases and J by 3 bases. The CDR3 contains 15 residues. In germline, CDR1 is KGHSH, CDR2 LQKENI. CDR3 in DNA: TGTGCCAGCTCAGCAACGACAGGGTTCAATCAGCCCCAGCATTTT. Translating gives CASSATTGFNQPQHF.

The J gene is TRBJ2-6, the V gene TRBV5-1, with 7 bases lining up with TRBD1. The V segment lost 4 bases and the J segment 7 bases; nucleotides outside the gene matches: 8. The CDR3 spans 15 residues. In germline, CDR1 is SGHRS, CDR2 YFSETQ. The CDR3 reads CASSSNRGSANVLTF. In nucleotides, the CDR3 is TGCGCCAGCAGCAGCAACAGGGGAAGCGCCAACGTCCTGACTTTC. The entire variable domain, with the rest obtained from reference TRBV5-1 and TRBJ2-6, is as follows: KAGVTQTPRYLIKTRGQQVTLSCSPISGHRSVSWYQQTPGQGLQFLFEYFSETQRNKGNFPGRFSGRQFSNSRSEMNVSTLELGDSALYLCASSSNRGSANVLTFGAGSRLTVL.